This T cell receptor (beta chain) was captured by sequencing in a study of T cell repertoires in cytomegalovirus infection. For the study at large: TCR beta signatures that were public indicated CMV infection and matching HLA type.

V lost 6 bases and J lost 0, with 18 bases in between. CDR3 size: 17 residues. TCRdb ran MiXCR on the reads and lists one entry per CDR3 protein. The sample lists around 770,000 distinct CDR3 sequences, around 29% seen once, with 13% in the top ten. Study results and limitations: HLA-C-restricted CMV-specific TCR beta clonotypes were dominant in the ex vivo response.

The sample holds many counts of this clonotype. Its antigen remains unknown. The gene calls are TRBV12-3 or TRBV12-4 and TRBJ1-3; perhaps TRBD1 as D (6 bases). The origin of this receptor is a human donor in good health (CMV status not recorded). Some clones in this sample may be carry-over from other donors' samples. The sample was cultured CD8+ T cells from PBMCs, taken from culture after CMV antigen stimulation. The DNA of the CDR3 is TGTGCCAGCAGCAACCCCCTGGACAGTTCCTCTGGAAACACCATATATTTT. As protein: CASSNPLDSSSGNTIYF.